One and the same sample provided the 25 T cell receptor beta chains below, sequenced in a study of OX40 agonist ivuxolimab in advanced cancers. The protocol was immunoSEQ multiplex PCR, while the TCRdb copy is restricted to in-frame clones and leaves out a portion. There are roughly 97,000 clones in the sample; around nine tenths occur only once, and 0.79% lies in the top ten. The source material was CD4+ or CD8+ T cells sorted from blood, sampled in a trial of the OX40 agonist ivuxolimab. Receptors originate from an adult with an advanced solid tumor such as melanoma, head and neck, liver or kidney cancer.

The J gene is TRBJ1-5, the V gene TRBV27; D remains ambiguous. The germline gives CDR1 MNHEY, CDR2 SMNVEV (reference sequence). V was pared by 0 bases and J by 3 bases, with 9 bases between. This CDR3 spans 15 amino acids. The CDR3 loop is CASSLSAGFNQPQHF. CDR3 coding DNA: TGTGCCAGCAGTTTATCTGCGGGATTCAATCAGCCCCAGCATTTT.

CDR3 bases: TGTGCCAGCAGCCCTATGGTCCCGTTCTCTGGAAACACCATATATTTT. It codes for CASSPMVPFSGNTIYF. V is TRBV7-2 and J is TRBJ1-3, with no clear D. Trimming pared 5 bases from V and 0 bases from J, leaving 14 bases between. The CDR3 runs 16 residues. CDR1 is SGHTA and CDR2 is FQGNSA in the germline V gene.

The gene calls are TRBV5-1 and TRBJ1-2; D is perhaps TRBD1 (6 bases). The CDR3 has 15 amino acids. Germline lookup yields CDR1 SGHRS and CDR2 YFSETQ. Trimming pared 2 bases from V and 3 bases from J, leaving 14 bases between. CDR3 bases: TGCGCCAGCAGCTTAAGGCAGGGGCATGACTATGGCTACACCTTC. Amino acids: CASSLRQGHDYGYTF.

The V and J genes are TRBV7-9 and TRBJ1-4, with D unclear. This CDR3 contains 15 residues. From germline, CDR1 is SEHNR and CDR2 FQNEAQ (reference sequence). V was trimmed by 1 base and J by 7 bases, leaving 13 bases between them. The CDR3 loop is CASSLGGPSSEKLFF. In nucleotides, the CDR3 is TGTGCCAGCAGCTTAGGAGGCCCTAGTTCTGAAAAACTGTTTTTT.

The chain links TRBV18 to TRBJ2-7; TRBD2 is a possible D gene (5 bases). The germline V gene encodes CDR1 KGHSH and CDR2 LQKENI. The germline V and J ends were trimmed by 6 bases and 0 bases, with 9 bases remaining between them. The CDR3 totals 13 residues. In nucleotides, the CDR3 is TGTGCCAGCTCTGCCGGGGTCTCCTACGAGCAGTACTTC. Protein product: CASSAGVSYEQYF.

J is TRBJ1-2 and V is TRBV6-5, with TRBD1 matching 7 bases. The germline V gene encodes CDR1 MNHEY and CDR2 SVGAGI. The V gene end was trimmed by 5 bases and the J gene end by 8 bases; junction bases not matched to a gene: 8. This CDR3 has 13 amino acids. Here the CDR3 reads CASSAGQVGGYTF. The CDR3, as DNA: TGTGCCAGCAGTGCTGGACAGGTTGGGGGCTACACCTTC.

The rearrangement links TRBV7-2 to TRBJ2-5; no firm D call. Germline V gene sequence: CDR1 SGHTA, CDR2 FQGNSA. V was cut by 5 bases and J by 1 base, with 17 bases left in between. The CDR3 runs 16 residues. The DNA of the CDR3 is TGTGCCAGCAGCCAACGATCCCCACAGCTCCAAGAGACCCAGTACTTC. It encodes CASSQRSPQLQETQYF.

The rearrangement joins TRBV6-5 to TRBJ1-1; D may be TRBD1 (5 bases). Deletions cut 4 bases from V and 4 bases from J, with 13 bases between. Germline V CDR1 and CDR2: MNHEY, SVGAGI. The CDR3 extends over 14 amino acids. The CDR3 spells CASSFLGGATEAFF. The CDR3 nucleotides read TGTGCCAGCAGTTTCTTGGGGGGAGCCACTGAAGCTTTCTTT.

V usage is TRBV30 and J usage is TRBJ1-1; D remains ambiguous. Germline V CDR1 and CDR2: GTSNPN, SVGIG (reference sequence). Trimming took 8 bases from V and 0 from J, leaving 13 bases between them. The CDR3 covers 13 residues. In DNA form, the CDR3 reads TGTGCCCGGGCCCCCCTTCTGAACACTGAAGCTTTCTTT. Its protein is CARAPLLNTEAFF.

The CDR3 nucleotides read TGTGCCATCACCAGGGACTACCAAGAGACCCAGTACTTC. It codes for CAITRDYQETQYF. This chain links TRBV10-3 with TRBJ2-5; weak D call: TRBD2 (6 bases). The length of the CDR3 is 13 residues. The germline V and J ends were trimmed by 7 bases and 0 bases, with 9 bases remaining between them. The germline CDR1 and CDR2 sequences are ENHRY and SYGVKD.

This chain connects TRBV18 to TRBJ1-5; D gene ambiguous. Germline V gives CDR1 KGHSH, CDR2 LQKENI. This CDR3 spans 13 amino acids. The V and J ends lost 2 bases and 3 bases respectively, with 5 bases between them. Here the CDR3 DNA reads TGTGCCAGCTCACCAGGCATCAATCAGCCCCAGCATTTT. It translates to CASSPGINQPQHF.

This CDR3 reads CASTLEGRGYTGELFF. CDR3 DNA: TGTGCCAGTACACTAGAGGGCAGGGGATACACCGGGGAGCTGTTTTTT. This chain joins TRBV19 and TRBJ2-2, with D tentatively TRBD1 (6 bases). In germline, CDR1 is LNHDA, CDR2 SQIVND (reference sequence). Trimming took off 7 bases at V and 3 bases at J, with 18 bases between the two ends. This CDR3 spans 16 amino acids.

This rearrangement joins TRBV7-2 to TRBJ1-3; a possible D gene is TRBD1 (5 bases). V was trimmed by 4 bases and J by 0 bases, leaving 10 bases between them. CDR1 is SGHTA, CDR2 FQGNSA, per germline. The CDR3 is 15 residues long. CDR3 residues: CASSYQGNSGNTIYF. In DNA form, the CDR3 reads TGTGCCAGCAGCTATCAGGGTAACTCTGGAAACACCATATATTTT. Using reference TRBV7-2 and TRBJ1-3 for the parts outside the CDR3, the full variable domain is GAGVSQSPSNKVTEKGKDVELRCDPISGHTALYWYRQSLGQGLEFLIYFQGNSAPDKSGLPSDRFSAERTGGSVSTLTIQRTQQEDSAVYLCASSYQGNSGNTIYFGEGSWLTVV.

The sample holds a few counts of this clone. V gene TRBV4-3 combines with J gene TRBJ1-1; D may be TRBD1 (5 bases). The germline gives CDR1 LGHNA, CDR2 YSLEER. The CDR3 is 16 amino acids. V lost 4 bases to trimming and J lost 8 bases, with 23 bases between them. The CDR3 sequence is CASSLLNYRYPEEAFF. The CDR3 DNA follows: TGCGCCAGCAGCCTCTTAAACTACAGGTACCCGGAGGAAGCTTTCTTT.

The chain employs TRBV11-1 and TRBJ1-4; D is unresolved. Per the germline V gene, CDR1 is SGHAT and CDR2 is FQDESV (reference sequence). The V gene lost 5 bases and the J gene lost 5 bases, with 12 bases spanning the gap. This CDR3 contains 14 residues. The CDR3 DNA sequence: TGTGCCAGCAGCGGGGATTCTTACAATGAAAAACTGTTTTTT. This encodes CASSGDSYNEKLFF.

The chain links TRBV14 to TRBJ2-7, with D possibly matching TRBD2 (6 bases). CDR1 and CDR2 (germline): SGHDN, FVKESK. The CDR3 sequence is 17 residues long. V gave up 4 bases and J gave up 3 bases, with 22 bases separating them. Here the CDR3 reads CASSPRLQTSLSYEQYF. CDR3 bases: TGTGCCAGCAGCCCACGACTTCAGACTAGTCTCAGCTACGAGCAGTACTTC.

This sequence joins TRBV9 and TRBJ2-5; tentative D call: TRBD2 (6 bases). Trimming removed 4 bases at V and 4 bases at J, with 20 bases between. This CDR3 spans 16 amino acids. Germline CDR1 reads SGDLS; CDR2 reads YYNGEE. The CDR3 DNA sequence: TGTGCCAGCAGCCCTCGACTAGAAGATAGGTCAGAGACCCAGTACTTC. This gives the protein CASSPRLEDRSETQYF.

CDR3 in amino acids: CASSLGQGKDQPQHF. DNA of the CDR3: TGTGCCAGCAGCTTAGGACAGGGCAAGGATCAGCCCCAGCATTTT. This chain links TRBV7-9 with TRBJ1-5; 7 nucleotides align to TRBD1. This CDR3 has 15 residues. V lost 1 base and J lost 5; bases outside the gene matches: 5. CDR1 and CDR2 from the germline V gene are SEHNR and FQNEAQ (reference sequence).

J is TRBJ1-4 and V is TRBV7-9; weak D call: TRBD1 (6 bases). Deletions cut 7 bases from V and 8 bases from J, with 17 bases between. The CDR3 has 14 residues. The germline CDR1 and CDR2 sequences are SEHNR and FQNEAQ (reference sequence). DNA of the CDR3: TGTGCCAGCACCCCACAGGGAGGGCAGGAAAAACTGTTTTTT. Amino acid sequence: CASTPQGGQEKLFF.

This chain connects TRBV2 to TRBJ2-1, with D possibly being TRBD1 (6 bases). Trimming took 10 bases from V and 6 from J, leaving 16 bases between them. CDR1 and CDR2 from the germline V gene are SNHLY and FYNNEI. There are 13 residues in the CDR3. This CDR3 reads CATRQIGGNEQFF. The CDR3 DNA reads TGTGCCACCAGACAGATAGGGGGCAATGAGCAGTTCTTC.

The V gene is TRBV29-1, the J gene TRBJ2-1, with TRBD1 as a possible D gene (6 bases). Deletions cut 7 bases from V and 9 bases from J, with 22 bases between. CDR1 is SQVTM and CDR2 is ANQGSEA in the germline V gene. This CDR3 is 14 amino acids long. The CDR3 DNA is TGCAGCGCCATCCCGGGACACGGCAATGGTGAGCAGTTCTTC. Residues: CSAIPGHGNGEQFF.

This chain links TRBV9 with TRBJ2-1; tentatively, D is TRBD1 or TRBD2 (5 bases each). CDR1 is SGDLS, CDR2 YYNGEE, per germline. Trimming removed 4 bases from V and 2 bases from J, with 13 bases in between. The CDR3 contains 15 residues. This chain's CDR3 is CASSTRDGAYNEQFF. As DNA, the CDR3 is TGTGCCAGCAGCACTCGGGACGGAGCCTACAATGAGCAGTTCTTC.

This clone was seen once. J is TRBJ1-3 and V is TRBV6-5; 7 bases are a match to TRBD1. The trim removed 6 bases at V and 0 bases at J, leaving 5 bases unmatched. Germline V gene lookup returns CDR1 MNHEY and CDR2 SVGAGI. The CDR3 extends over 15 amino acids. CDR3 nucleotide sequence: TGTGCCAGCAGACCCGGGACAGTCTCTGGAAACACCATATATTTT. It translates to CASRPGTVSGNTIYF.

CDR3 in DNA: TGTGCCAGCAGTTTGGGACGGGTTAACTATGGCTACACCTTC. Protein product: CASSLGRVNYGYTF. The chain has TRBV27 and TRBJ1-2, with D perhaps TRBD1 (5 bases). The CDR3 extends over 14 amino acids. Germline lookup yields CDR1 MNHEY and CDR2 SMNVEV (reference sequence). V was cut by 3 bases and J by 1 base, with 9 bases left in between.

J is TRBJ2-7 and V is TRBV2; TRBD1 agrees at 9 bases. Unmatched junction bases numbered 3, after V lost 4 bases and J lost 2 bases. The germline CDR1 and CDR2 sequences are SNHLY and FYNNEI. The CDR3 is 14 residues long. CDR3 bases: TGTGCCAGCAGTGTTGGGACAGGGCCCTACGAGCAGTACTTC. It translates to CASSVGTGPYEQYF.